Given below is one TCR beta chain in context. Per the authors' pipeline: Amplification of reference gene primers was used by the study to estimate nucleated cell counts. Assay: immunoSEQ multiplex PCR; the TCRdb copy retains only in-frame clones and omits some. V, J and clone size were drawn from that table, and D and trimming were deduced from the DNA. The sample lists some 220,000 clones; roughly 84% were seen once. Trimming took 0 bases from V and 5 from J; bases not matched to a gene: 15. This CDR3 spans 19 amino acids. The germline CDR1 and CDR2 sequences are LGHDT and YNNKEL (reference sequence). The sample is drawn from a study of blood T cell repertoires in COVID-19. Study at large: From T cells, B-cell-depleted T cells, or PBMCs came the material, which was cDNA or gDNA.

The TCR was taken from a woman aged 60-70 years with acute or convalescent COVID-19. The material sequenced was peripheral blood. The chain combines TRBV3-1 (or the pseudogene TRBV3-2) with TRBJ1-5; TRBD1 agrees at 8 bases. In nucleotides, the CDR3 is TGTGCCAGCAGCCAAGAGAACAGGGGGACTCGGGATATCGATCAGCCCCAGCATTTT. This encodes CASSQENRGTRDIDQPQHF.